Listed here is a single TCR beta chain. Original data processing: Reference gene primer amplification yielded estimated nucleated cell counts. Profiling relied on immunoSEQ multiplex PCR, and the TCRdb table lists in-frame clones only, not all of them. V and J calls and clone size come straight from that table; D and trimming were deduced from the DNA. The sample lists some 110,000 clones, about four fifths occurring once. The CDR3 is 15 residues long. Trimming pared 0 bases from V and 7 bases from J, leaving 16 bases between. Germline V gives CDR1 SGHRS, CDR2 YFSETQ. The sample belongs to a study of blood T cell repertoires in COVID-19. Across the study: Material from acute and convalescent COVID-19 was sourced from the United States, Italy and Spain. PBMCs, B-cell-depleted T cells, or T cells were the source of the cDNA or gDNA that made up the material.

This chain connects TRBV5-1 to TRBJ2-5; possibly TRBD1 for D (6 bases). The clonotype was recovered from a woman between 70 and 85 years old with acute or convalescent COVID-19. Sequenced: peripheral blood. CDR3 DNA: TGCGCCAGCAGCTTGGAGGTGGGGGCGATCGGGACCCAGTACTTC. Translated: CASSLEVGAIGTQYF. The whole variable domain, filled in from reference TRBV5-1 and TRBJ2-5, reads KAGVTQTPRYLIKTRGQQVTLSCSPISGHRSVSWYQQTPGQGLQFLFEYFSETQRNKGNFPGRFSGRQFSNSRSEMNVSTLELGDSALYLCASSLEVGAIGTQYFGPGTRLLVL.